The next 27 T cell receptor beta chains were all read from a single sample in a study of blood T cell repertoires in COVID-19. The repertoire was sequenced with immunoSEQ multiplex PCR; TCRdb's copy has only in-frame clones and lacks some. Of around 250,000 clones listed, about 83% are singletons. Sequences were obtained from peripheral blood. The receptors originated from a man between 25 and 39 years old who had recovered from COVID-19.

The CDR3 protein is CATSAGGDEQFF. DNA for the CDR3: TGTGCCACCAGCGCGGGGGGCGATGAGCAGTTCTTC. The V and J genes are TRBV15 and TRBJ2-1; the match to TRBD2 covers 8 bases. The CDR3 covers 12 residues. The trim removed 5 bases at V and 8 bases at J, leaving 2 bases unmatched. CDR1 is LNHNV and CDR2 is YYDKDF in the germline V gene (reference sequence).

This chain joins TRBV27 and TRBJ2-1, with TRBD2 identical over 12 bases. V was pared by 5 bases and J by 7 bases, with 9 bases of the junction left unmatched. The CDR3 is made up of 16 amino acids. From germline, CDR1 is MNHEY and CDR2 SMNVEV (reference sequence). CDR3 DNA sequence: TGTGCCAGCAGTGTTACTAGCGGGGGGATGGTGAATGAGCAGTTCTTC. The encoded protein is CASSVTSGGMVNEQFF.

The rearrangement joins TRBV5-1 to TRBJ1-6; TRBD1 matches 7 bases. Trimming at V came to 7 bases and at J to 6 bases, leaving 7 bases not matched to a gene. The CDR3 spans 14 residues. Per the germline V gene, CDR1 is SGHRS and CDR2 is YFSETQ. Written as DNA, the CDR3 is TGCGCCAGCGGGAAACAGGGGTTTAATTCACCCCTCCACTTT. This codes for CASGKQGFNSPLHF. Using reference TRBV5-1 and TRBJ1-6 for the parts outside the CDR3, the full variable domain is KAGVTQTPRYLIKTRGQQVTLSCSPISGHRSVSWYQQTPGQGLQFLFEYFSETQRNKGNFPGRFSGRQFSNSRSEMNVSTLELGDSALYLCASGKQGFNSPLHFGNGTRLTVT.

This clone was counted only a few times. The J gene is TRBJ2-3, the V gene TRBV28, with 10 bases fitting TRBD2. From germline, CDR1 is MDHEN and CDR2 SYDVKM. J was trimmed by 6 bases and V by 4 bases; bases with no gene match: 7. There are 15 residues in the CDR3. This CDR3 is CASSSLAGELDTQYF. CDR3 sequence (DNA): TGTGCCAGCAGTTCCCTAGCGGGGGAACTCGATACGCAGTATTTT.

The chain joins TRBV6-1 to TRBJ1-1; D is unclear. The V gene's germline CDR1 is MNHNS and CDR2 SASEGT. Trimming removed 3 bases from V and 3 bases from J, with 11 bases in between. The CDR3 is 14 amino acids. The CDR3: CASSEFLPDTEAFF. CDR3 in DNA: TGTGCCAGCAGTGAGTTCCTTCCGGACACTGAAGCTTTCTTT.

This chain joins TRBV2 and TRBJ1-4; 8 nucleotides align to TRBD1. Trimming cost V 8 bases and J 8 bases; bases outside gene matches: 7. CDR3 length: 13 residues. The germline gives CDR1 SNHLY, CDR2 FYNNEI. CDR3 DNA: TGTGCCAGCGTGACAGGGGTGGGAGAAAAACTGTTTTTT. Amino acids: CASVTGVGEKLFF.

The rearrangement links TRBV5-1 to TRBJ2-5; tentative D call: TRBD1 (6 bases). Deletions cut 5 bases from V and 4 bases from J, with 24 bases between. CDR1 and CDR2 from the germline V gene are SGHRS and YFSETQ. The length of the CDR3 is 17 residues. This chain's CDR3 is CASSSGSQGRESETQYF. The CDR3 nucleotides read TGCGCCAGCAGTAGTGGTAGTCAGGGGCGAGAATCAGAGACCCAGTACTTC.

V is TRBV4-1 and J is TRBJ2-5; TRBD2 agrees at 12 bases. CDR3 length equals 15 residues. Per germline, CDR1 MGHRA and CDR2 YSYEKL. With V trimmed by 3 bases and J by 5 bases, 4 bases remained unmatched. CDR3 DNA: TGCGCCAGCAGCCATCCGACTAGCGGGGGTGAGACCCAGTACTTC. As protein: CASSHPTSGGETQYF.

The V call is TRBV7-6, the J call TRBJ1-4; D is unclear. There are 15 residues in the CDR3. Germline V gene data show CDR1 as SGHVS and CDR2 as FNYEAQ. Trimming stripped 5 bases from V and 3 bases from J, with 13 bases between. CDR3 nucleotides: TGTGCCAGCAGCCGAGGGATAAGGGCTAATGAAAAACTGTTTTTT. Translated, it gives CASSRGIRANEKLFF.

J is TRBJ2-1 and V is TRBV18; D perhaps matches TRBD1 (6 bases). V lost 6 bases to trimming and J lost 10 bases, with 13 bases between them. The CDR3 spans 12 residues. In germline, CDR1 is KGHSH, CDR2 LQKENI. The CDR3 DNA reads TGTGCCAGCTCCCAGGGGTCCGGCGAGCAGTTCTTC. It specifies CASSQGSGEQFF.

V gene TRBV7-8 combines with J gene TRBJ1-5, with D possibly being TRBD1 (6 bases). V was clipped by 1 base and J by 6 bases, with 13 bases between them. Per the germline V gene, CDR1 is SGHVS and CDR2 is FQNEAQ. The CDR3 is made up of 15 amino acids. The CDR3 reads CASSLVGGAGQPQHF. In DNA, the CDR3 is TGTGCCAGCAGCTTAGTCGGGGGGGCCGGTCAGCCCCAGCATTTT.

This clone was observed a single time. V usage is TRBV5-1 and J usage is TRBJ1-1; 12 bases align to TRBD1. V lost 3 bases and J lost 6; bases outside the gene matches: 3. The CDR3 is 14 residues long. Looked up from germline, CDR1 is SGHRS and CDR2 is YFSETQ. CDR3: CASSWGQGAAEAFF. In DNA form, the CDR3 reads TGCGCCAGCAGCTGGGGACAGGGGGCTGCTGAAGCTTTCTTT.

The chain uses TRBV18 and TRBJ1-2; 8 bases agree with TRBD1. The V gene end was trimmed by 4 bases and the J gene end by 4 bases; junction bases not matched to a gene: 8. The CDR3 runs 15 residues. Germline loops: CDR1 KGHSH, CDR2 LQKENI. The chain's CDR3 is CASSQTGVSLYGYTF. For the CDR3, the DNA is TGTGCCAGCTCACAGACAGGGGTTTCACTCTATGGCTACACCTTC.

The rearrangement uses TRBV2 and TRBJ2-3; 12 bases are shared with TRBD2. The junction had 0 bases not matched to a gene; V was cut back by 4 bases and J by 1 base. CDR1 and CDR2 from the germline V gene are SNHLY and FYNNEI. This CDR3 has 15 amino acids. The CDR3 reads CASSGLAGGTDTQYF. The CDR3, as DNA: TGTGCCAGCAGTGGACTAGCGGGAGGCACAGATACGCAGTATTTT.

The chain carries TRBV2 and TRBJ1-2; weak D call: TRBD1 (5 bases). The CDR3 totals 13 residues. Germline CDR1 and CDR2: SNHLY and FYNNEI. Trimming removed 3 bases from V and 7 bases from J, with 12 bases in between. CDR3 residues: CASSDQGLGGYTF. CDR3 nucleotides: TGTGCCAGCAGTGATCAGGGTTTGGGTGGCTACACCTTC. The whole variable domain, filled in from reference TRBV2 and TRBJ1-2, reads EPEVTQTPSHQVTQMGQEVILRCVPISNHLYFYWYRQILGQKVEFLVSFYNNEISEKSEIFDDQFSVERPDGSNFTLKIRSTKLEDSAMYFCASSDQGLGGYTFGSGTRLTVV.

The V gene is TRBV18, the J gene TRBJ1-2, with no clear D. From germline, CDR1 is KGHSH and CDR2 LQKENI. CDR3 length: 15 amino acids. V gave up 3 bases and J gave up 4 bases, with 15 bases separating them. CDR3 nucleotide sequence: TGTGCCAGCTCACCCTCGGGAATCTCATTCTATGGCTACACCTTC. It is translated as CASSPSGISFYGYTF.

The V call is TRBV18, the J call TRBJ1-1; D unclear. Between the trimmed V and J ends, which lost 3 bases and 4 bases, there was a span of 15 bases. Germline CDR1 KGHSH, CDR2 LQKENI. CDR3 size: 15 residues. This CDR3 is CASSPSEGGVTEAFF. CDR3 DNA: TGTGCCAGCTCACCGAGTGAAGGTGGAGTCACTGAAGCTTTCTTT.

The V gene is TRBV19, the J gene TRBJ2-2; 9 positions agree with TRBD1. Unmatched junction bases numbered 6, after V lost 6 bases and J lost 7 bases. The germline V gene has CDR1 LNHDA and CDR2 SQIVND (reference sequence). The CDR3 has 14 residues. The CDR3 nucleotides read TGTGCCAGTAGCGTAACAGGGGGCAGCGGGGAGCTGTTTTTT. Translating gives CASSVTGGSGELFF.

This chain connects TRBV14 to TRBJ2-1, with 9 bases identical to TRBD2. The CDR3 length is 17 residues. Germline V CDR1 and CDR2: SGHDN, FVKESK. J was trimmed by 6 bases and V by 4 bases; bases with no gene match: 13. The CDR3 coding sequence is TGTGCCAGCAGCCCGAGCATGCTAGCGGGGTGGTCCAATGAGCAGTTCTTC. Translating gives CASSPSMLAGWSNEQFF.

The rearrangement uses TRBV11-2 and TRBJ2-1, with 7 bases aligning to TRBD2. This CDR3 is built from 16 residues. Germline values: CDR1 SGHAT, CDR2 FQNNGV. Trimming removed 5 bases from V and 2 bases from J; junction bases left unmatched: 9. The CDR3, as DNA: TGTGCCAGCAGCGCTATCAGCGGGGTTACCTACAATGAGCAGTTCTTC. It specifies CASSAISGVTYNEQFF.

V is TRBV7-3 and J is TRBJ2-5, with a weak D call TRBD2 (6 bases). This CDR3 contains 13 residues. Trimming stripped 6 bases from V and 5 bases from J, with 13 bases between. From germline, CDR1 is SGHTA and CDR2 FQGTGA. The CDR3 nucleotides read TGTGCCAGCAGTTGGTCGGAGGGGGAGACCCAGTACTTC. It specifies CASSWSEGETQYF.

V gene TRBV3-1 (or the pseudogene TRBV3-2) combines with J gene TRBJ1-2; D is unresolved. V dropped 0 bases and J dropped 7 bases, with 12 bases sitting between them. Germline V gene lookup returns CDR1 LGHDT and CDR2 YNNKEL (reference sequence). This CDR3 has 14 amino acids. This CDR3 is CASSQDLAVSGYTF. The CDR3 region has the DNA TGTGCCAGCAGCCAAGATTTGGCAGTCTCTGGCTACACCTTC.

The J gene is TRBJ2-5, the V gene TRBV6-2 or TRBV6-3; 11 bases line up with TRBD1. V lost 6 bases to trimming and J lost 4 bases; unmatched junction nucleotides: 10. CDR3 length equals 16 residues. Per the germline V gene, CDR1 is MNHEY and CDR2 is SVGEGT. CDR3 amino acids: CASSPGDRGTRETQYF. The CDR3 nucleotides read TGTGCCAGCAGCCCCGGGGACAGGGGGACTCGAGAGACCCAGTACTTC.

The rearrangement uses TRBV5-4 and TRBJ2-3, with 10 bases identical to TRBD2. This CDR3 is built from 16 residues. J was trimmed by 2 bases and V by 1 base; bases with no gene match: 4. CDR1 is SGHNT and CDR2 is YYREEE in the germline V gene (reference sequence). In DNA, the CDR3 is TGTGCCAGCAGCTTGCGTAGCGGGGGGATCACAGATACGCAGTATTTT. Residues: CASSLRSGGITDTQYF.

Only a few counts were recorded for this clone. This chain connects TRBV7-2 to TRBJ1-3; the D is unclear. CDR3 length: 14 amino acids. Looked up from germline, CDR1 is SGHTA and CDR2 is FQGNSA. V was pared by 5 bases and J by 1 base, with 9 bases between. Here the CDR3 DNA reads TGTGCCAGCAGCCCTTGGAGTTCTGGAAACACCATATATTTT. Translation gives CASSPWSSGNTIYF.

The V call is TRBV7-7, the J call TRBJ2-1; 14 nucleotides match TRBD2. The length of the CDR3 is 16 residues. After removal of 5 bases from V and 6 bases from J, the junction contained 6 bases not matched to a gene. The germline V gene encodes CDR1 SSHAT and CDR2 FNYEAQ (reference sequence). CDR3 in amino acids: CASSPGLAGAINEQFF. The CDR3 DNA sequence: TGTGCCAGCAGCCCGGGACTAGCGGGGGCTATCAATGAGCAGTTCTTC.

The CDR3 spells CASSGTTKSTDTQYF. CDR3 in DNA: TGTGCCAGCAGCGGGACTACTAAATCCACAGATACGCAGTATTTT. The chain uses TRBV21-1 and TRBJ2-3; the table names TRBD2, a call not compared with the DNA. TRBV21-1 corresponds to a pseudogene. The CDR3 is 15 residues long.